One sample yielded the 9 T cell receptor beta chains listed below, sequenced in a study. One entry per CDR3 protein results from TCRdb running MiXCR on the 5' RACE reads. Of 10,000 to 13,000 distinct CDR3 sequences detected, 17% appear once; the ten largest clones hold 3% to 4.5%. Tregs were sorted as CD4+CD25+CD127-/low cells. Sequencing was performed on Tregs sorted from a lymph node. The origin of the receptors is a female donor with breast cancer.

Note on this clonotype: Since a much larger clone is just one base distant, this may be a read error. The chain employs TRBV20-1 and TRBJ1-2; D is undetermined. This CDR3 region has 12 residues. Per germline, CDR1 DFQATT and CDR2 SNEGSKA (reference sequence). The CDR3 DNA sequence: TGCAGTGCTAGGGGCAGTACCTATGGCTACGCCTTC. This sequence encodes CSARGSTYGYAF.

Notes on this clonotype: A clone one base away is much larger, so this may be a read error. The genes are TRBV7-9 and TRBJ1-1, with TRBD1 matching 8 bases. With V trimmed by 3 bases and J by 4 bases, 4 bases remained unmatched. Germline assignment: CDR1 SEHNR and CDR2 FQNEAQ (reference sequence). The CDR3 length is 14 residues. Here the CDR3 DNA reads TGTGCCAGCAGCTTGACAGGGGTGGGCACTGAAGCTTTCTTT. This translates into CASSLTGVGTEAFF.

In this sample, this clonotype turned up many times. The CDR3 region is CASSISGRNYEQYF. The CDR3 bases are TGTGCCAGCAGTATTAGCGGGAGGAACTACGAGCAGTACTTC. V gene TRBV7-2 combines with J gene TRBJ2-7; 10 nucleotides line up with TRBD2. The V gene end was trimmed by 6 bases and the J gene end by 3 bases; junction bases not matched to a gene: 5. This CDR3 has 14 residues. Germline values: CDR1 SGHTA, CDR2 FQGNSA.

This clonotype has a count of ten or more. The chain couples TRBV7-9 to TRBJ1-2, with TRBD1 as a possible D gene (5 bases). CDR1 is SEHNR and CDR2 is FQNEAQ in the germline V gene (reference sequence). The V and J ends lost 3 bases and 0 bases respectively, with 14 bases between them. The CDR3 is made up of 16 amino acids. CDR3: CASSLEPTETNYGYTF. CDR3 nucleotides: TGTGCCAGCAGCTTGGAGCCGACAGAGACTAACTATGGCTACACCTTC.

Note on this clonotype: With a much larger clone just one base away, this may be a read error. The chain is built from TRBV2 and TRBJ1-2; D perhaps matches TRBD1 (6 bases). From germline, CDR1 is SNHLY and CDR2 FYNNEI. Between the trimmed V and J ends, which lost 4 bases and 7 bases, there was a span of 7 bases. This CDR3 has 11 amino acids. For the CDR3, the DNA is TGTGCCAGCAGTGTAGGGGGTGGCTACACCTTC. This sequence encodes CASSVGGGYTF.

A word on this clonotype: A much larger clone differs from this one at a single base, so this may be a read error. The chain is built from TRBV5-1 and TRBJ2-2; 7 bases match TRBD2. The CDR3 extends over 16 amino acids. Germline lookup yields CDR1 SGHRS and CDR2 YFSETQ. The CDR3 protein is CASSLVAGESTGEPFF. The DNA for the CDR3 is TGCGCCAGCAGCTTGGTGGCGGGAGAGAGCACCGGGGAGCCGTTTTTT.

As concerns this clonotype: A read error may be the cause here, since a much bigger clone is one base away. The gene calls are TRBV12-3 or TRBV12-4 and TRBJ1-3, with a weak D call TRBD1 (5 bases). The CDR3 is 16 amino acids. The CDR3 nucleotides are TGTGCCAGCAGTTGGCGGCAGGGTCCCTCTGGAGACACCATATATTTT. It translates to CASSWRQGPSGDTIYF.

This clonotype was found a few times. At one of its ends the junction is not consistent with the germline gene, which may arise from a read error. This rearrangement joins TRBV5-1 to TRBJ2-1; 9 nucleotides agree with TRBD1. The CDR3 has 16 residues. Germline V gives CDR1 SGHRS, CDR2 YFSETQ. CDR3 nucleotide sequence: TGCGCCAGCAGGTCCGGGACAGGGTATTCCTACAATGAGCATTTCTTC. Its protein product is CASRSGTGYSYNEHFF.

This clonotype showed up just a few times. A single base separates this from a much larger clone, so it may be a read error. CDR3 DNA: TGTGCCAGCGGCTTAGGTGTGCGCGGACAAGCCTACGAGCAGTACTTC. The encoded protein is CASGLGVRGQAYEQYF. The chain couples TRBV7-2 to TRBJ2-7; D is possibly TRBD1 (5 bases). The germline CDR1 and CDR2 sequences are SGHTA and FQGNSA. CDR3 length: 16 amino acids.